The rows below give T cell receptor beta chains drawn from one sample of a study of cytomegalovirus exposure and HLA in healthy donors. Profiled with immunoSEQ multiplex PCR; TCRdb holds only in-frame clones, not every one. The sample gives under 250,000 clones, 60% to 80% of which show up once; over 3.5% is in the top ten. The sequenced material came from PBMCs. The receptors derive from a male donor in good health and CMV-seronegative. CDR3s include the opening cysteine and the closing phenylalanine or tryptophan. Fields, in order: clone size, J gene, V gene, CDR3 protein. Expanded clones get a size class; other rows say once, few or many, or leave the size out.

-,TRBJ1-1,TRBV19,CASSTLPGGGTEAFF
-,TRBJ2-3,TRBV30,CAWSVRLSFGTDTQYF
-,TRBJ2-3,TRBV10-1,CASSSDRSTDTQYF
few,TRBJ2-7,TRBV6-1,CASRGLRYEQYF
few,TRBJ1-1,TRBV6-6,CASSYTGAEAFF
-,TRBJ1-2,TRBV10-3,CAMNSLYGYTF
-,TRBJ1-4,TRBV2,CASQSRDRAATNEKLFF
-,TRBJ2-1,TRBV19,CASSISVKRDEQFF
few,TRBJ2-7,TRBV5-1,CASGQGAPSYEQYF
-,TRBJ1-4,TRBV6-1,CASSPDPVRSEKLFF
-,TRBJ2-3,TRBV5-4,CASSLDRGWTQYF
-,TRBJ2-2,TRBV7-3,CASSPRDFNTGELFF
-,TRBJ1-5,TRBV28,CASSLPYVSQPQHF
-,TRBJ2-2,TRBV6-1,CASSEGGRAGELFF
-,TRBJ2-1,TRBV5-4,CASSVPPPGLAFDEQFF
-,TRBJ2-2,TRBV7-3,CASSLYNGSAGELFF
-,TRBJ1-5,TRBV11-2,CASSERGAGSQPQHF
-,TRBJ1-5,TRBV29-1,CSVVGQHNQPQHF
-,TRBJ1-1,TRBV7-8,CASSWLTQDRGWTEAFF
-,TRBJ2-7,TRBV15,CATSRLFKGRSSYEQYF
-,TRBJ1-5,TRBV5-6,CASSLQGGGQPQHF
-,TRBJ1-5,TRBV29-1,CSVEGAEGPQHF
-,TRBJ1-5,TRBV6-6,CASSDDRFSNQPQHF
-,TRBJ2-7,TRBV6-6,CASSRASPTTYEQYF
-,TRBJ2-7,TRBV10-3,CATTPGLAGFGNEQYF
-,TRBJ2-1,TRBV7-9,CASSPRQDNEQFF
-,TRBJ2-7,TRBV28,CASSTRQGTYEQYF
-,TRBJ2-5,TRBV7-9,CASNGVGGNQETQYF